Sequencing of this TCR beta chain was carried out in a study of T cell changes during pregnancy in multiple sclerosis. About this clone: This CDR3 is also generated by other DNA sequences in the sample.

Clones were read by immunoSEQ multiplex PCR, and TCRdb kept only the in-frame ones, dropping some. The sample has over 60,000 clones, roughly 91% seen once. Germline lookup yields CDR1 LNHDA and CDR2 SQIVND (reference sequence). The V segment lost 4 bases and the J segment 6 bases; nucleotides outside the gene matches: 2. The CDR3 has 13 residues. V usage is TRBV19 and J usage is TRBJ1-2; 10 positions agree with TRBD1. The TCR sequence derives from a female donor with multiple sclerosis, enrolled in a pregnancy study. Sequenced here: peripheral blood, sampled in the first trimester of pregnancy. The CDR3 here is CASSRGQGNGYTF. CDR3 nucleotides: TGTGCCAGTAGTAGGGGACAGGGGAATGGCTACACCTTC.